These 22 T cell receptor beta chains came from one sample sequenced in a study of regulatory T cells. Study-level findings and limits: In CD3G-deficient patients, conventional CD4+ T cells were enriched for hydrophobic CDR3 residues at positions 6 and 7.

For these receptors, no antigen is known. The primer mix had 52 TRBV and 13 TRBJ primers. Sequencing used immunoSEQ multiplex PCR; TCRdb keeps in-frame clones, though not all of them. The table has some 29,000 clones, around 92% seen once. Sequencing used conventional CD4+ T cells sorted from blood. The receptors derive from a person aged 18 to 30 with CD3G deficiency.

The chain recombines TRBV2 with TRBJ1-6, with a tentative D call TRBD1 (5 bases). Trimming left V 6 bases short and J 9 bases short, with 15 bases between. In germline, CDR1 is SNHLY, CDR2 FYNNEI. The CDR3 is 14 amino acids. CDR3 sequence reads: CASRTVGGVSPLHF. The DNA for the CDR3 is TGTGCCAGCAGGACAGTCGGTGGAGTTTCACCCCTCCACTTT.

This rearrangement joins TRBV19 to TRBJ2-1, with D perhaps TRBD2 (6 bases). CDR1 is LNHDA, CDR2 SQIVND, per germline (reference sequence). There are 15 residues in the CDR3. V dropped 4 bases and J dropped 8 bases, with 18 bases sitting between them. The CDR3 DNA is TGTGCCAGTAGTACGGGGCTCGGCGGGACTTATGAGCAGTTCTTC. Its translation is CASSTGLGGTYEQFF.

The chain carries TRBV5-1 and TRBJ2-5; D tentatively reads TRBD1 or TRBD2 (6 bases each). Trimming stripped 0 bases from V and 4 bases from J, with 16 bases between. The V gene's germline CDR1 is SGHRS and CDR2 YFSETQ. This CDR3 spans 16 amino acids. The CDR3 region is CASSLAPGATSETQYF. The DNA for the CDR3 is TGCGCCAGCAGCTTGGCTCCGGGGGCGACGTCAGAGACCCAGTACTTC.

The chain employs TRBV28 and TRBJ2-7; 10 nucleotides match TRBD1. The CDR3 is 15 amino acids. CDR1 is MDHEN, CDR2 SYDVKM, per germline. V was clipped by 4 bases and J by 3 bases; unmatched bases: 6. The CDR3 bases are TGTGCCAGCAGTTCGGGACAGGGGATATTCTACGAGCAGTACTTC. Amino acids: CASSSGQGIFYEQYF.

The chain couples TRBV7-9 to TRBJ2-2; 7 positions match TRBD1. The CDR3 has 18 amino acids. CDR1 SEHNR and CDR2 FQNEAQ come from the germline V gene (reference sequence). Trimming cost V 6 bases and J 0 bases; bases outside gene matches: 13. This CDR3 reads CASRYAWTGGPNTGELFF. The CDR3 nucleotides read TGTGCCAGCAGATACGCCTGGACAGGTGGTCCGAACACCGGGGAGCTGTTTTTT.

The chain combines TRBV12-5 with TRBJ1-1; D unresolved. CDR1 and CDR2 from the germline V gene are LGHNT and FRNRAP. The V and J ends lost 5 bases and 5 bases respectively, with 9 bases between them. The CDR3 loop spans 12 amino acids. In DNA, the CDR3 is TGTGCTAGTGGTGGAGTGTGGACTGAAGCTTTCTTT. Amino acids: CASGGVWTEAFF. The whole variable domain, remainder taken from reference TRBV12-5 and TRBJ1-1, is DARVTQTPRHKVTEMGQEVTMRCQPILGHNTVFWYRQTMMQGLELLAYFRNRAPLDDSGMPKDRFSAEMPDATLATLKIQPSEPRDSAVYFCASGGVWTEAFFGQGTRLTVV.

The chain carries TRBV6-1 and TRBJ2-3; 12 bases are shared with TRBD2. Germline lookup yields CDR1 MNHNS and CDR2 SASEGT. J was trimmed by 1 base and V by 4 bases; bases with no gene match: 12. The CDR3 covers 19 residues. CDR3: CASSGGTSGPKGGTDTQYF. The DNA for the CDR3 is TGTGCCAGCAGTGGCGGGACTAGCGGGCCCAAGGGTGGCACAGATACGCAGTATTTT.

The chain links TRBV7-9 to TRBJ2-1; a possible D gene is TRBD2 (6 bases). This CDR3 is built from 15 residues. Germline V CDR1 and CDR2: SEHNR, FQNEAQ (reference sequence). V was trimmed by 2 bases and J by 6 bases, leaving 14 bases between them. The CDR3 sequence is CASSLPGLPSNEQFF. The CDR3 DNA reads as TGTGCCAGCAGCTTACCGGGACTCCCTTCCAATGAGCAGTTCTTC.

V is TRBV7-2 and J is TRBJ2-5; 12 bases fit TRBD2. From germline, CDR1 is SGHTA and CDR2 FQGNSA. Germline trimming cut 1 base from V and 5 bases from J; bases unmatched to any gene: 11. CDR3 length: 18 residues. The CDR3 DNA follows: TGTGCCAGCAGCTTAGGTCTAGCGGGAGGGCCAGAGGGGGAGACCCAGTACTTC. Protein sequence: CASSLGLAGGPEGETQYF.

CDR3 bases: TGTGCCAGCAGCTTGTCAGGGGACGGGACCCAGTACTTC. Translation: CASSLSGDGTQYF. This chain uses TRBV7-9 with TRBJ2-5; D might be TRBD1 (6 bases). V was cut by 3 bases and J by 7 bases, with 12 bases left in between. The CDR3 loop spans 13 amino acids. In germline, CDR1 is SEHNR, CDR2 FQNEAQ (reference sequence).

The chain uses TRBV19 and TRBJ2-7; perhaps TRBD2 as D (5 bases). The CDR3 is made up of 13 amino acids. Trimming took 5 bases from V and 6 from J, leaving 14 bases between them. Germline CDR1 is LNHDA and CDR2 is SQIVND (reference sequence). CDR3 protein: CASSRQYRGEQYF. As DNA, the CDR3 is TGTGCCAGTAGTCGTCAATATCGGGGCGAGCAGTACTTC.

This clone was seen more than once but under ten times. The CDR3 DNA follows: TGTGCCAGCAGTGAAGTGGGACAGGGAGTTGAAGCTTTCTTT. Its protein product is CASSEVGQGVEAFF. V and J are TRBV6-1 and TRBJ1-1; 9 nucleotides align to TRBD1. The J segment lost 7 bases and the V segment lost 1 base, leaving 4 bases of the junction unmatched. The germline gives CDR1 MNHNS, CDR2 SASEGT. CDR3 size: 14 residues.

The chain couples TRBV15 to TRBJ1-3, with 10 bases matching TRBD1. CDR1 and CDR2 from the germline V gene are LNHNV and YYDKDF (reference sequence). Unmatched junction bases numbered 9, after V lost 7 bases and J lost 0 bases. The CDR3 is 17 amino acids. The CDR3: CATTGTGAANSGNTIYF. As DNA, the CDR3 is TGTGCCACCACCGGGACAGGGGCTGCCAACTCTGGAAACACCATATATTTT.

The CDR3 DNA is TGTGCCAGTAGTGCCGGGACAGGGGCTCTTGGCTACACCTTC. Its translation: CASSAGTGALGYTF. V gene TRBV19 combines with J gene TRBJ1-2; TRBD1 matches at 10 bases. V shed 5 bases, J shed 7 bases, and the junction held 7 bases outside the gene matches. This CDR3 spans 14 amino acids. Germline V gives CDR1 LNHDA, CDR2 SQIVND (reference sequence).

J is TRBJ2-5 and V is TRBV19; perhaps D is TRBD1 or TRBD2 (5 bases each). There are 15 residues in the CDR3. Trimming shortened V by 4 bases and J by 5 bases, and 17 bases separated the two germline ends. Germline V gives CDR1 LNHDA, CDR2 SQIVND (reference sequence). The CDR3 DNA sequence: TGTGCCAGTAGTACCGGGACGTTGGACTGGGAGACCCAGTACTTC. It translates to CASSTGTLDWETQYF.

The rearrangement links TRBV6-1 to TRBJ2-3; TRBD2 matches at 14 bases. V trimming: 4 bases; J trimming: 8 bases; junction bases outside the gene matches: 2. This CDR3 has 14 amino acids. From germline, CDR1 is MNHNS and CDR2 SASEGT. CDR3: CASSAGTSGSTQYF. For the CDR3, the DNA is TGTGCCAGCAGTGCTGGGACTAGCGGGAGTACGCAGTATTTT.

The chain employs TRBV5-1 and TRBJ2-5; possibly TRBD2 for D (5 bases). Germline assignment: CDR1 SGHRS and CDR2 YFSETQ. The CDR3 length is 15 residues. V dropped 3 bases and J dropped 2 bases, with 14 bases sitting between them. DNA for the CDR3: TGCGCCAGCAGCTCTTCAAGGAGGACTCAAGAGACCCAGTACTTC. It codes for CASSSSRRTQETQYF.

The rearrangement links TRBV6-1 to TRBJ2-1, with TRBD2 identical over 10 bases. This CDR3 comprises 15 residues. V was clipped by 0 bases and J by 6 bases; unmatched bases: 2. Germline V gene sequence: CDR1 MNHNS, CDR2 SASEGT. As DNA, the CDR3 is TGTGCCAGCAGTGAAGCAACTAGCGGGGCCAATGAGCAGTTCTTC. Protein sequence: CASSEATSGANEQFF.

The chain combines TRBV11-2 with TRBJ2-1; no reliable D call. Per the germline V gene, CDR1 is SGHAT and CDR2 is FQNNGV. The CDR3 extends over 15 amino acids. Trimming took 1 base from V and 0 from J, leaving 7 bases between them. The CDR3 DNA sequence: TGTGCCAGCAGCTTAGTGGGTAGCTCCTACAATGAGCAGTTCTTC. Protein: CASSLVGSSYNEQFF. Full variable domain (rest looked up from reference TRBV11-2 and TRBJ2-1): EAGVAQSPRYKIIEKRQSVAFWCNPISGHATLYWYQQILGQGPKLLIQFQNNGVVDDSQLPKDRFSAERLKGVDSTLKIQPAKLEDSAVYLCASSLVGSSYNEQFFGPGTRLTVL.

The rearrangement links TRBV6-1 to TRBJ2-2, with D unresolved. This CDR3 region has 14 residues. Germline assignment: CDR1 MNHNS and CDR2 SASEGT. The ends were cut back, 4 bases at V and 4 bases at J, with 10 bases in the middle. The CDR3 region is CASSVYRTTGELFF. The CDR3 DNA reads TGTGCCAGCAGTGTTTACCGCACCACCGGGGAGCTGTTTTTT.

This chain links TRBV7-8 with TRBJ2-2; 9 nucleotides agree with TRBD1. V trimming: 5 bases; J trimming: 4 bases; junction bases outside the gene matches: 8. This CDR3 region has 16 residues. Germline CDR1 reads SGHVS; CDR2 reads FQNEAQ. This CDR3 is CASSIYRGLGTGELFF. DNA of the CDR3: TGTGCCAGCAGCATATACAGGGGGCTCGGCACCGGGGAGCTGTTTTTT. Full variable domain (outside the CDR3, taken from reference TRBV7-8 and TRBJ2-2): GAGVSQSPRYKVAKRGQDVALRCDPISGHVSLFWYQQALGQGPEFLTYFQNEAQLDKSGLPSDRFFAERPEGSVSTLKIQRTQQEDSAVYLCASSIYRGLGTGELFFGEGSRLTVL.

The rearrangement joins TRBV6-1 to TRBJ2-3; the match to TRBD2 covers 16 bases. CDR1 is MNHNS and CDR2 is SASEGT in the germline V gene. J gave up 6 bases and V 4 bases, and 1 base lay outside the gene matches. There are 15 residues in the CDR3. The DNA of the CDR3 is TGTGCCAGCAGTGGGGGACTAGCGGGAGGGGATACGCAGTATTTT. Its translation is CASSGGLAGGDTQYF.